One sample yielded the 13 T cell receptor beta chains listed below, sequenced in a study of chemoradiotherapy in HPV16-positive cancers. Here immunoSEQ multiplex PCR was the method, and the copy in TCRdb shows in-frame clones only, minus some. The table records under 3,000 clones, over 65% of them present only once. Sequenced here: tumor tissue, sampled from a patient who underwent chemoradiotherapy. The receptors were sampled from a human donor with HPV-associated anogenital cancer.

The J gene is TRBJ2-3, the V gene TRBV5-4, with TRBD1 identical over 7 bases. In germline, CDR1 is SGHNT, CDR2 YYREEE (reference sequence). CDR3 size: 17 residues. J lost 0 bases, V lost 2 bases, and 9 bases had no gene match. CDR3 nucleotides: TGTGCCAGCAGCTTCCCAGACAGGGCCCCTAGCACAGATACGCAGTATTTT. Its protein is CASSFPDRAPSTDTQYF. Variable domain in full (rest from reference TRBV5-4 and TRBJ2-3): ETGVTQSPTHLIKTRGQQVTLRCSSQSGHNTVSWYQQALGQGPQFIFQYYREEENGRGNFPPRFSGLQFPNYSSELNVNALELDDSALYLCASSFPDRAPSTDTQYFGPGTRLTVL.

The chain is built from TRBV7-9 and TRBJ2-1; TRBD2 might be the D (5 bases). V was clipped by 5 bases and J by 9 bases, with 8 bases between them. Germline loops: CDR1 SEHNR, CDR2 FQNEAQ (reference sequence). The CDR3 runs 11 residues. CDR3 coding DNA: TGTGCCAGCAGCCCAAGCGGTGAGCAGTTCTTC. It is translated as CASSPSGEQFF.

The rearrangement joins TRBV7-9 to TRBJ2-7; 10 nucleotides align to TRBD1. The V segment lost 3 bases and the J segment 6 bases; nucleotides outside the gene matches: 5. CDR3 length: 14 residues. Germline CDR1 reads SEHNR; CDR2 reads FQNEAQ (reference sequence). The CDR3 region has the DNA TGTGCCAGCAGCTTCGGCGGGACAGGGGCCGAGCAGTACTTC. As protein: CASSFGGTGAEQYF.

V usage is TRBV7-8 and J usage is TRBJ2-1; D ambiguous. The CDR3 loop spans 13 amino acids. The germline V gene has CDR1 SGHVS and CDR2 FQNEAQ. Trimming cost V 2 bases and J 3 bases, with 5 bases left between them. The CDR3 here is CASSLNSYNEQFF. The CDR3 DNA follows: TGTGCCAGCAGCTTAAACAGCTACAATGAGCAGTTCTTC.

The V gene is TRBV29-1, the J gene TRBJ2-3; D ambiguous. The CDR3 runs to 14 residues. Germline CDR1 reads SQVTM; CDR2 reads ANQGSEA. V was shortened by 6 bases and J by 1 base, with 14 bases between the two germline ends. CDR3 region: CSVVALFGTDTQYF. The CDR3 nucleotides read TGCAGCGTAGTAGCTTTGTTTGGCACAGATACGCAGTATTTT.

This chain uses TRBV7-8 with TRBJ1-3, with D hard to call. V was shortened by 5 bases and J by 5 bases, with 10 bases between the two germline ends. Germline assignment: CDR1 SGHVS and CDR2 FQNEAQ. The CDR3 has 13 amino acids. The chain's CDR3 is CASSMDGRNTIYF. The CDR3 DNA sequence: TGTGCCAGCAGCATGGACGGCAGAAACACCATATATTTT.

The CDR3 nucleotides are TGTGCCAGCACCCTGGCGGCCCTCCTCAACACCGGGGAGCTGTTTTTT. This gives the protein CASTLAALLNTGELFF. The rearrangement links TRBV28 to TRBJ2-2, with D unclear. The ends were cut back, 7 bases at V and 2 bases at J, with 17 bases in the middle. CDR3 length: 16 amino acids. Germline loops: CDR1 MDHEN, CDR2 SYDVKM.

The chain carries TRBV27 and TRBJ1-2, with D perhaps matching TRBD1 (5 bases). V was clipped by 7 bases and J by 8 bases, with 20 bases between them. Germline V gives CDR1 MNHEY, CDR2 SMNVEV (reference sequence). The CDR3 length is 14 residues. CDR3 DNA sequence: TGTGCCAGCACCCTAAGGTGGGGACTGGACGGCTACACCTTC. Amino acids: CASTLRWGLDGYTF.

The chain recombines TRBV28 with TRBJ1-2; D not certain. Germline V gene data show CDR1 as MDHEN and CDR2 as SYDVKM. The CDR3 totals 13 residues. The V gene lost 3 bases and the J gene lost 2 bases, with 7 bases spanning the gap. The CDR3 DNA sequence: TGTGCCAGCAGTTTGAACGGGAACTATGGCTACACCTTC. Translation gives CASSLNGNYGYTF.

The rearrangement joins TRBV11-2 to TRBJ2-3; 11 nucleotides line up with TRBD2. The V and J ends lost 4 bases and 3 bases, in that order; junction bases with no gene match: 12. This CDR3 region has 18 residues. CDR1 is SGHAT, CDR2 FQNNGV, per germline. CDR3: CASSYSVLAGEQTDTQYF. Written as DNA, the CDR3 is TGTGCCAGCAGCTACAGCGTACTAGCGGGGGAGCAAACAGATACGCAGTATTTT.

This clone was detected only a few times. The chain links TRBV6-1 to TRBJ1-5, with D perhaps matching TRBD1 (5 bases). The CDR3 is 15 amino acids. Trimming removed 3 bases at V and 9 bases at J, with 18 bases between. Germline CDR1 MNHNS, CDR2 SASEGT. The CDR3 sequence: CASSDFRRDRGPQHF. The CDR3 region has the DNA TGTGCCAGCAGTGATTTTCGCAGGGACCGAGGGCCCCAGCATTTT.

The J gene is TRBJ2-7, the V gene TRBV6-6; 10 bases align to TRBD1. The length of the CDR3 is 15 residues. V lost 6 bases, J lost 2 bases, and 7 bases stayed unmatched. Looked up from germline, CDR1 is MNHNY and CDR2 is SVGAGI (reference sequence). CDR3 loop: CASRAIDRGPYEQYF. In DNA form, the CDR3 reads TGTGCCAGCAGAGCAATAGACAGGGGGCCCTACGAGCAGTACTTC.

A note on this clone: At one of its ends the junction is not consistent with the germline gene, which may arise from a read error. The chain uses TRBV7-7 and TRBJ1-4; no clear D. CDR3 size: 16 residues. CDR1 is SSHAT, CDR2 FNYEAQ, per germline (reference sequence). CDR3 DNA sequence: TGTGCTAGCAGCCTGGACCGGGGATATAGTTATGAAAAACTGTTTTTT. It codes for CASSLDRGYSYEKLFF.